These 24 T cell receptor beta chains were sequenced from one sample in a study of tumor and adjacent non-tumor tissue in lung cancer. TCRbeta libraries were built with three rounds of nested PCR, modified from ARM-PCR. TCRdb re-derived calls from the multiplex PCR reads in MiXCR, one entry per CDR3 protein. The table shows 81,000 or so distinct CDR3 sequences, with approximately 79% occurring only once. This sample's RNA came from whole unsorted tissue. Sequences were obtained from lung tumor tissue. Source of these receptors: a woman in her 50s with non-small cell lung cancer.

To note about this clonotype: One end of the junction does not line up with germline, which may come from a read error. V usage is TRBV6-5 and J usage is TRBJ2-7; D unclear. From germline, CDR1 is MNHEY and CDR2 SVGAGI. The CDR3 totals 15 residues. The CDR3 DNA reads TGTGCCGGCAGGCCCTTATTGCGCAACTCCTACGAGCAGTACTTC. Translated, it gives CAGRPLLRNSYEQYF.

This clonotype was seen a few times. The V and J genes are TRBV12-3 or TRBV12-4 and TRBJ2-2; the match to TRBD1 covers 7 bases. Losses at the gene ends were 9 bases for V and 6 bases for J; bases not matched to a gene: 10. The CDR3 consists of 14 residues. The CDR3 here is CASSTTGIAGELFF. The CDR3, as DNA: TGTGCCAGTAGCACGACAGGGATTGCCGGGGAGCTGTTTTTT.

With respect to this clonotype: At one end, the junction sequence differs from germline, possibly due to a read error. The chain recombines TRBV5-4 with TRBJ1-2, with TRBD1 as a possible D gene (5 bases). The CDR3 extends over 13 amino acids. Germline V gene sequence: CDR1 SGHNT, CDR2 YYREEE (reference sequence). CDR3 residues: CASSFGHSYGYTF. CDR3 bases: TGTGCCAGTAGCTTCGGACATTCCTATGGCTACACCTTC.

Details on this clonotype: A junction boundary mismatches the germline segment, possibly from a read error. The rearrangement uses TRBV28 and TRBJ1-5, with unresolved D. The CDR3 sequence is 13 residues long. Per germline, CDR1 MDHEN and CDR2 SYDVKM. The CDR3 loop is CASYGTLNQPQHF. The CDR3 DNA is TGTGCCAGCTATGGCACGCTTAATCAGCCTCAGCATTTT. The full variable domain, with the rest looked up from reference TRBV28 and TRBJ1-5, is DVKVTQSSRYLVKRTGEKVFLECVQDMDHENMFWYRQDPGLGLRLIYFSYDVKMKEKGDIPEGYSVSREKKERFSLILESASTNQTSMYLCASYGTLNQPQHFGDGTRLSIL.

For this clonotype: Here the CDR3 omits its conserved ending phenylalanine or tryptophan, so a read error is the likely source. The chain has TRBV28 and TRBJ2-7, with 10 nucleotides matching TRBD1. The CDR3 runs 15 residues. With 5 bases clipped from V and 7 bases from J, the junction kept 11 bases outside the gene matches. From germline, CDR1 is MDHEN and CDR2 SYDVKM. For the CDR3, the DNA is TGTGCCAGCAGTCCTAGGGACAGGGGTAGCGAGGAGCAGTACTAC. Its protein is CASSPRDRGSEEQYY.

As regards this clonotype: Mismatch with germline at one junction end may stem from a read error. V usage is TRBV5-6 and J usage is TRBJ2-1, with 7 bases that match TRBD2. The CDR3 covers 20 residues. The germline gives CDR1 SGHDT, CDR2 YYEEEE. In nucleotides, the CDR3 is TGTGCAAGCAGCTTAAGGAGATGGTGGCTTGGGACTACCCTGGCAGTGTTCCCCTTCTTC. This codes for CASSLRRWWLGTTLAVFPFF.

The chain combines TRBV29-1 with TRBJ1-1, with D perhaps matching TRBD1 (5 bases). V lost 5 bases, J lost 0 bases, and 13 bases lay in between. The length of the CDR3 is 14 residues. Germline CDR1 and CDR2: SQVTM and ANQGSEA. The CDR3 DNA reads as TGCAGCGTTACAGGAGCATTGCTGAACACTGAAGCTTTCTTT. This codes for CSVTGALLNTEAFF.

Concerning this clonotype: The junction shows a germline mismatch at one end, possibly a read error. The CDR3 DNA is TGTGCCAGCAATTTCCGGGGGCGCAACACTGAAGCCTTCTTT. This encodes CASNFRGRNTEAFF. The chain uses TRBV28 and TRBJ1-1; tentative D call: TRBD1 (6 bases). Germline values: CDR1 MDHEN, CDR2 SYDVKM. This CDR3 contains 14 residues.

The chain recombines TRBV6-1 with TRBJ2-7; D may be TRBD2 (5 bases). Trimming removed 5 bases at V and 7 bases at J, with 15 bases between. The CDR3 has 13 residues. Per the germline V gene, CDR1 is MNHNS and CDR2 is SASEGT. This CDR3 reads CASSKLANHEQYF. The CDR3 nucleotides read TGTGCCAGCAGTAAGTTAGCGAACCATGAGCAGTACTTC.

Of note for this clonotype: This likely comes from a read error, as the CDR3 has no conserved phenylalanine or tryptophan at its end. The limits of the CDR3 on the DNA are not certain, so only TCRdb's listed CDR3 is given. V is TRBV11-2 and J is TRBJ2-7; the listed D gene, TRBD2, was not tested against the DNA. The length of the CDR3 is 15 amino acids, counting both ends. The germline gives CDR1 SGHAT, CDR2 FQNNGV. CDR3 sequence reads: CASSLSPSPSYEHYL.

Remarks on this clonotype: The final CDR3 position lacks the conserved phenylalanine or tryptophan, pointing to a likely read error. The rearrangement links TRBV12-3 or TRBV12-4 to TRBJ2-7; D unresolved. The CDR3 length is 13 residues. CDR3 sequence (DNA): TGTGTCAGCAGCACTGATGTCTCCTACGAGCAGTACTTA. It codes for CVSSTDVSYEQYL.

Note on this clonotype: A read error may account for a junction end that differs from germline. DNA of the CDR3: TGCGTCAGCAAATCCGGGACAGGGGCCACTGAAGCCTTCTTT. Protein product: CVSKSGTGATEAFF. The V and J genes are TRBV5-1 and TRBJ1-1; the match to TRBD1 covers 10 bases. The CDR3 is 14 amino acids. CDR1 and CDR2 (germline): SGHRS, YFSETQ.

Regarding this clonotype: The junction and the germline gene differ at one end; a read error may be behind it. V usage is TRBV28 and J usage is TRBJ2-7; possible D gene TRBD1, 5 bases. This CDR3 has 14 residues. Germline loops: CDR1 MDHEN, CDR2 SYDVKM. The CDR3 sequence: CASTLNQGFYEQYF. In DNA form, the CDR3 reads TGTGCAAGCACTTTAAATCAGGGATTCTACGAGCAATACTTC.

Concerning this clonotype: At one of its ends the junction is not consistent with the germline gene, which may arise from a read error. V and J are TRBV4-1 and TRBJ2-3, with 7 bases aligning to TRBD1. This CDR3 has 20 amino acids. Germline-derived CDR1 and CDR2 are MGHRA and YSYEKL. The CDR3 protein is CVSSHDPHIPGQASTDTQYF. CDR3 nucleotides: TGCGTCAGCAGCCATGATCCCCATATACCCGGACAGGCTAGCACAGATACGCAGTATTTT.

With respect to this clonotype: Germline is not matched at one junction end, which may reflect a read error. J is TRBJ2-7 and V is TRBV28; a weak D match, TRBD2 (7 bases). CDR1 is MDHEN, CDR2 SYDVKM, per germline. This CDR3 spans 13 amino acids. CDR3 coding DNA: TGTGACAGCACGGGGGGCAGTGGGACCGAGCAGTACTTC. Translating gives CDSTGGSGTEQYF.

The chain links TRBV4-2 to TRBJ2-1; TRBD2 matches at 8 bases. The germline V gene has CDR1 LGHNA and CDR2 YNFKEQ. Trimming removed 4 bases from V and 4 bases from J; junction bases left unmatched: 9. The CDR3 has 16 amino acids. CDR3 bases: TGTGCCAGCAGCCCCTCCCTAGCGGGCCTGTACAATGAGCAGTTCTTC. It yields the protein CASSPSLAGLYNEQFF.

This chain connects TRBV20-1 to TRBJ2-7, with 9 bases aligning to TRBD1. The CDR3 loop spans 14 amino acids. V trimming: 2 bases; J trimming: 7 bases; junction bases outside the gene matches: 9. Germline loops: CDR1 DFQATT, CDR2 SNEGSKA (reference sequence). The CDR3 nucleotides are TGCAGTGCTAGAACCGGGACAGGGTCGTATGAGCAGTACTTC. Its protein product is CSARTGTGSYEQYF.

As to this clonotype: One end of the junction does not line up with germline, which may come from a read error. The chain employs TRBV5-1 and TRBJ2-2, with 8 bases lining up with TRBD2. This CDR3 region has 15 residues. Germline CDR1 reads SGHRS; CDR2 reads YFSETQ. The CDR3 loop reads CASNGGASPTGELLF. Here the CDR3 DNA reads TGCGCCAGCAACGGGGGGGCTAGCCCCACCGGGGAGCTGTTATTT.

Regarding this clonotype: Sequence at one end of the junction differs from germline and may be a read error. The V and J genes are TRBV6-5 and TRBJ1-2, with 7 bases aligning to TRBD1. CDR1 and CDR2 from the germline V gene are MNHEY and SVGAGI. The CDR3 is 13 amino acids. CDR3 protein: CASSSTGNYGHTF. CDR3 nucleotides: TGTGCCAGCAGTTCGACAGGGAACTATGGCCACACATTC.

The chain uses TRBV5-6 and TRBJ2-5; D is perhaps TRBD1 (6 bases). The CDR3 length is 14 residues. CDR1 is SGHDT and CDR2 is YYEEEE in the germline V gene. Trimming cost V 10 bases and J 2 bases, with 18 bases left between them. CDR3 amino acids: CAGGLDGQQETQYF. The DNA for the CDR3 is TGTGCCGGCGGCTTGGATGGACAGCAAGAGACCCAGTACTTC.

This clonotype was seen more than once but under ten times. A much larger clone sits a single nucleotide away, making a read error possible. The chain couples TRBV12-3 or TRBV12-4 to TRBJ2-7, with a weak D call TRBD2 (5 bases). The CDR3 runs 14 residues. The CDR3 DNA reads as TGTGCCAACAGTTTTTCGGACTTAATCCCCGAGCAGTACTTC. Translation gives CANSFSDLIPEQYF.

This clonotype was detected ten times or more. This chain connects TRBV28 to TRBJ2-5, with D tentatively TRBD1 or TRBD2 (5 bases each). The V end was cut by 5 bases, the J end by 4 bases, with 11 bases between. The CDR3 is 13 residues long. Germline V CDR1 and CDR2: MDHEN, SYDVKM. As DNA, the CDR3 is TGTGCCAGCAGTCCCGAGGGACGAGAGACCCAGTACTTC. This codes for CASSPEGRETQYF.

Comment on this clonotype: A junction end diverges from the germline sequence, so it may reflect a read error. The chain recombines TRBV28 with TRBJ1-3, with a weak D call TRBD1 (6 bases). The CDR3 covers 14 residues. The V gene's germline CDR1 is MDHEN and CDR2 SYDVKM. CDR3 loop: CVSRPPGAGNTIYF. CDR3 bases: TGTGTCAGCAGGCCCCCGGGGGCTGGTAACACCATATATTTT.

Concerning this clonotype itself: In this CDR3 the conserved last residue, phenylalanine or tryptophan, is missing, so a read error is likely. V and J are TRBV20-1 and TRBJ2-1, with a tentative D call TRBD2 (5 bases). The CDR3 totals 15 residues. From germline, CDR1 is DFQATT and CDR2 SNEGSKA (reference sequence). The CDR3 protein is CSTRDPRTGNNEQFI. The CDR3 DNA is TGCAGTACTAGAGACCCGCGGACTGGGAACAATGAGCAGTTCATC.